The source of this T cell receptor beta chain is a study of identical twins. This clonotype has a handful of counts. In TCRdb, the 5' RACE reads were re-called with MiXCR into one record per CDR3 protein. The sample contains around 680,000 distinct CDR3 sequences, 8.6% of which appear only once. The germline CDR1 and CDR2 sequences are MDHEN and SYDVKM. The V end lost 5 bases, the J end lost 6 bases, and 14 bases lay between the germline ends. The CDR3 has 13 residues. A further study also used this sample, focusing on yellow fever vaccine responses in identical twins.

Sequenced input: PBMCs. The clonotype comes from a woman aged 18-35 years in good health. J is TRBJ2-7 and V is TRBV28, with D perhaps given as TRBD1 or TRBD2 (5 bases each). This chain's CDR3 is CASSGLRDVEQYF. The CDR3 DNA follows: TGTGCCAGCAGTGGCCTCCGGGACGTCGAGCAGTACTTC.